Included here is one TCR beta chain sequence, with context. This specimen comes from a study of T cells of healthy individuals. Via MiXCR, TCRdb re-called the 5' RACE reads, giving one row per CDR3 protein. There are 40,000 to 60,000 distinct CDR3 sequences in the sample; approximately 14% occur only once, and about 16% lies in the top ten. The CDR3 is 13 amino acids. From germline, CDR1 is MGHRA and CDR2 YSYEKL. Trimming cost V 0 bases and J 11 bases, with 13 bases left between them. The chain employs TRBV4-1 and TRBJ1-1, with D uncertain. The TCR originated in a human donor in good health. CDR3 protein: CASSQEFRFRAFF. In nucleotides, the CDR3 is TGCGCCAGCAGCCAAGAATTTCGGTTCAGGGCTTTCTTT.